The sequence of this T cell receptor (beta chain) was determined in a study of blood T cell repertoires in COVID-19. The wider study: The United States, Italy and Spain provided the acute and convalescent COVID-19 samples. T cells, B-cell-depleted T cells, or PBMCs supplied cDNA or gDNA.

The CDR3 spans 15 residues. V was clipped by 5 bases and J by 0 bases, with 11 bases between them. Looked up from germline, CDR1 is SGHNT and CDR2 is YENEEA. The repertoire was sequenced with immunoSEQ multiplex PCR; TCRdb's copy has only in-frame clones and lacks some. The data show roughly 300,000 clones, roughly 83% seen once. This chain joins TRBV11-3 and TRBJ2-1; possible D gene TRBD1, 5 bases. The sample comprised peripheral blood. The source is a human donor with COVID-19, enrolled during active disease. The donor label of this sample is uncertain. DNA of the CDR3: TGTGCCAGCAGCCGAACAGGCTACTCCTACAATGAGCAGTTCTTC. Its translation is CASSRTGYSYNEQFF.